This entry lists 26 T cell receptor delta chains sequenced from one sample in a study of gamma-delta T cells after stem cell transplantation. TCRdb re-called the RT-PCR reads using CATT. The table records about 2,000 delta-chain clones, around 1.9% of them present only once. Source material: gamma-delta T cells. Receptors originate from a human donor. It is not recorded whose cells these are; they may come from a transplant donor.

This clone was seen a few times. TCRdb's protein for this DNA is that of a much larger clone and differs from the translation at residue 3, likely a read error; the protein shown is the DNA translation. This sequence joins TRDV2 and TRDJ3, with 8 bases aligning to TRDD3. This CDR3 comprises 18 residues. Germline lookup yields CDR1 GEAIGNYY and CDR2 EKD. Here the CDR3 DNA reads TGTGCCCGTGACAACACTGGGGGTAGCTCCTGGGACACCCGACAGATGTTTTTC. Its protein is CARDNTGGSSWDTRQMFF.

There are a few counts of this clone. For this DNA, TCRdb reports the protein of a much larger clone, which diverges at residue 4, most likely from a read error; the protein presented here is translated directly from the DNA. This rearrangement joins TRDV2 to TRDJ1; 8 bases are shared with TRDD3. The CDR3 is made up of 19 amino acids. Germline-derived CDR1 and CDR2 are GEAIGNYY and EKD. The J segment lost 0 bases and the V segment lost 5 bases, leaving 19 bases of the junction unmatched. The CDR3: CACGTLMGDAHSHTDKLIF. The DNA of the CDR3 is TGTGCCTGTGGCACGTTGATGGGGGATGCACACTCCCACACCGATAAACTCATCTTT.

Regarding this clone: A far larger clone is one nucleotide away, so this likely arose from a read error. The identical CDR3 is also encoded by other nucleotide sequences in the sample. The chain uses TRDV2 and TRDJ1; D gene unclear. The CDR3 consists of 15 residues. Trimming stripped 7 bases from V and 0 bases from J, with 17 bases between. Germline V CDR1 and CDR2: GEAIGNYY, EKD. The CDR3 coding sequence is TGTGCCTGCGATGCGGTCGGTCTAAACACCGATAAACTCATCTTT. Its translation: CACDAVGLNTDKLIF.

For this clone: The protein recorded in TCRdb matches a much larger clone and deviates from this DNA's translation at residue 3, suggesting a read error; the protein here is obtained by translating the DNA. This chain connects TRDV2 to TRDJ1; 9 bases are a match to TRDD3. The CDR3 contains 16 residues. Germline V lookup: CDR1 GEAIGNYY, CDR2 EKD. CDR3 DNA sequence: TGTGCCTATGACACTATGGGGGATAAGTACACCGATAAACTCATCTTT. Its protein product is CAYDTMGDKYTDKLIF.

In its sample, this clone was seen a few times. The protein in TCRdb stems from a much larger clone and differs at residue 6 from this DNA's translation, likely a read error; here the protein is translated from the DNA. The V gene is TRDV2, the J gene TRDJ1; 9 nucleotides line up with TRDD3. V dropped 0 bases and J dropped 7; count of bases not matched to a gene: 17. There are 18 residues in the CDR3. CDR1 GEAIGNYY and CDR2 EKD come from the germline V gene. CDR3 nucleotide sequence: TGTGCCTGTGACACCAGAGCACTACTGGGGGACAGTCTGCTTAAACTCATCTTT. This encodes CACDTRALLGDSLLKLIF.

By its share, this clone is large. Other DNA sequences in this specimen translate into the identical CDR3. DNA of the CDR3: TGTGCTCTTGGGGATCCGCGTTCCTTCGCCTACTGGGGGCCCCACGATAAACTCATCTTT. Its protein product is CALGDPRSFAYWGPHDKLIF. The rearrangement uses TRDV1 and TRDJ1; the match to TRDD3 covers 8 bases. Trimming cost V 3 bases and J 4 bases; bases outside gene matches: 22. The CDR3 loop spans 20 amino acids. CDR1 and CDR2 (germline): TSWWSYY, QGS.

This clone showed up just a few times. The TCRdb protein, from a much larger clone, departs from this DNA's translation at residue 11, likely by read error; the protein shown derives from the DNA. The chain recombines TRDV2 with TRDJ1, with D possibly matching TRDD2 (6 bases). Germline CDR1 is GEAIGNYY and CDR2 is EKD. The CDR3 contains 21 residues. The CDR3 nucleotides read TGTGCCTGTGACACCGTACGCTCCTACTGGAGGACCGAATGGGACACCAATAAACTCATCTTT. This translates into CACDTVRSYWRTEWDTNKLIF.

As for this clone: This likely traces to a read error, being one base from a far larger clone. The sample carries other DNA sequences with the same CDR3. V gene TRDV2 combines with J gene TRDJ1; D is unclear. This CDR3 comprises 14 residues. CDR1 and CDR2 (germline): GEAIGNYY, EKD. The CDR3 here is CACDTVLNTDKLIF. The CDR3, as DNA: TGTGCCTGTGACACCGTACTGAACACCGATAAACTTATCTTT.

In this sample, this clone turned up a few times. TCRdb has a much larger clone's protein, which differs at residue 7 from the translation of this DNA, likely because of a read error; what is shown is the protein translated from the DNA. The chain carries TRDV2 and TRDJ1; D gene unclear. CDR3 size: 16 residues. Between the trimmed V and J ends, which lost 0 bases and 2 bases, there was a span of 15 bases. The germline V gene encodes CDR1 GEAIGNYY and CDR2 EKD. As DNA, the CDR3 is TGTGCCTGTGACACCGTGTGGGCCTCGTGGACCGATAAACTCATCTTT. Translating it yields CACDTVWASWTDKLIF.

This clone showed up just a few times. This DNA's translation differs at residue 3 from TCRdb's protein, which comes from a much larger clone; a read error is likely, and the protein shown is translated from the DNA. This rearrangement joins TRDV2 to TRDJ1, with 8 bases identical to TRDD3. Germline CDR1 is GEAIGNYY and CDR2 is EKD. The CDR3 spans 19 residues. Here the CDR3 DNA reads TGTGCCAGTGACACTGCTCATCGCTGGGGGAACGCATACACCGATAAACTCATCTTT. The encoded protein is CASDTAHRWGNAYTDKLIF.

This clone was found a few times. TCRdb's entry gives the protein of a much larger clone, which mismatches this DNA's translation at residue 5, likely from a read error; the protein reported here is translated from the DNA. The rearrangement joins TRDV2 to TRDJ3, with D possibly matching TRDD3 (5 bases). This CDR3 spans 19 amino acids. From germline, CDR1 is GEAIGNYY and CDR2 EKD. The V end was cut by 3 bases, the J end by 0 bases, with 17 bases between. This CDR3 reads CACDAAGYRSSWDTRQMFF. CDR3 in DNA: TGTGCCTGTGACGCCGCCGGATATAGGAGCTCCTGGGACACCCGACAGATGTTTTTC.

Turning to this clone: The protein given by TCRdb reflects a much larger clone and differs at residue 13 from this DNA's translation, likely from a read error; the protein shown is the DNA's translation. The V gene is TRDV2, the J gene TRDJ1; 13 nucleotides agree with TRDD3. V shed 3 bases and J 3 bases; nucleotides not matched to a gene: 12. CDR3 length: 18 amino acids. Per germline, CDR1 GEAIGNYY and CDR2 EKD. Written as DNA, the CDR3 is TGTGCCTGTGACTCTCTACTGGGGGATACGGGTACGCCCGATAAACTCATCTTT. Protein product: CACDSLLGDTGTPDKLIF.

Comment on this clone: This likely stems from a read error, as it lies one base from a far larger clone. The chain carries TRDV2 and TRDJ1; D is unclear. The CDR3 runs 16 residues. The germline V gene has CDR1 GEAIGNYY and CDR2 EKD. V dropped 5 bases and J dropped 1 base, with 19 bases sitting between them. CDR3 bases: TGTGCCTGTGGCAGGCTACCTCGTGGTTCCACCGATAAACTCATCTTT. It yields the protein CACGRLPRGSTDKLIF.

A word on this clone: A single base separates this from a much larger clone, so it may be a read error. In DNA form, the CDR3 reads TGTGCCTGTGGCCCTGTGCTGGGTTTGAGGAACACCGATAAACTCATCTTT. Amino acid sequence: CACGPVLGLRNTDKLIF. V gene TRDV2 combines with J gene TRDJ1, with a weak D call TRDD3 (5 bases). This CDR3 has 17 amino acids. Trimming shortened V by 5 bases and J by 0 bases, and 21 bases separated the two germline ends. Germline CDR1 is GEAIGNYY and CDR2 is EKD.

Within the sample, this clone is medium-sized. With only one base between it and a far larger clone, this is likely a read error. Other DNA sequences within the sample encode an identical CDR3. This chain uses TRDV1 with TRDJ1; a weak D match, TRDD3 (5 bases). V dropped 3 bases and J dropped 0 bases, with 20 bases sitting between them. Germline V gives CDR1 TSWWSYY, CDR2 QGS. The CDR3 contains 18 residues. CDR3 in amino acids: CALGDSTKGGEYTDKLIF. The CDR3 nucleotides are TGTGCTCTTGGGGACAGCACCAAGGGCGGGGAGTACACCGATAAACTCATCTTT.

This clone was picked up a small number of times. Translating this DNA gives a protein that differs at residue 14 from the TCRdb one, which belongs to a much larger clone; a read error is likely, and the protein shown is this translation. This sequence joins TRDV2 and TRDJ1, with TRDD3 matching 8 bases. V was pared by 0 bases and J by 3 bases, with 17 bases of the junction left unmatched. Per the germline V gene, CDR1 is GEAIGNYY and CDR2 is EKD. This CDR3 contains 19 residues. CDR3 in amino acids: CACDTVTGGQGMYADKLIF. CDR3 bases: TGTGCCTGTGACACCGTAACTGGGGGCCAAGGGATGTACGCCGATAAACTCATCTTT.

This clone was observed a few times. This likely traces to a read error, being one base from a far larger clone. Other DNA sequences in this sample translate to the same CDR3. This chain links TRDV2 with TRDJ1; TRDD2 might be the D (5 bases). The CDR3 is 15 residues long. Germline V gene lookup returns CDR1 GEAIGNYY and CDR2 EKD. V gave up 1 base and J gave up 4 bases, with 15 bases separating them. CDR3 sequence reads: CACDTVSSRGDKLIF. As DNA, the CDR3 is TGTGCCTGTGACACTGTTTCCTCACGAGGCGATAAACTCATCTTT.

This clone was seen more than once but under ten times. A far larger clone is one base from this, pointing to a likely read error. Other nucleotide sequences in the sample specify the same CDR3. The V call is TRDV2, the J call TRDJ3, with D possibly being TRDD3 (5 bases). V lost 2 bases, J lost 0 bases, and 13 bases lay in between. The CDR3 has 18 residues. CDR1 and CDR2 (germline): GEAIGNYY, EKD. The DNA for the CDR3 is TGTGCCTGTGACAACACTGGAGGTAGCTCCTGGGACACCCGACAGATGTTTTTC. It codes for CACDNTGGSSWDTRQMFF.

A word on this clone: This likely stems from a read error, as it lies one base from a far larger clone. This chain connects TRDV2 to TRDJ1, with 8 nucleotides matching TRDD3. The CDR3 loop spans 16 amino acids. The V gene's germline CDR1 is GEAIGNYY and CDR2 EKD. J was trimmed by 0 bases and V by 3 bases; bases with no gene match: 8. CDR3 in amino acids: CACDAAWGTYTDKLIF. The CDR3 region has the DNA TGTGCCTGTGACGCCGCCTGGGGGACGTACACCGATAAACTCATCTTT.

This clone was counted only a few times. This DNA translates differently at residue 4 from the TCRdb protein, which is that of a much larger clone; a read error is likely, and the protein shown is the DNA's own translation. This chain links TRDV2 with TRDJ1; the match to TRDD3 covers 9 bases. This CDR3 has 21 residues. Germline CDR1 is GEAIGNYY and CDR2 is EKD. DNA for the CDR3: TGTGCCTGTAACACCGTACGCTCCTACTGGGGGACCGAATGGGACACCAATAAACTCATCTTT. Its protein is CACNTVRSYWGTEWDTNKLIF.

A remark on this clone: TCRdb assigns this DNA the protein of a much larger clone, which departs from its translation at residue 13; this likely reflects a read error, and the protein shown comes from translating the DNA. V usage is TRDV2 and J usage is TRDJ2; TRDD3 agrees at 7 bases. V was clipped by 0 bases and J by 4 bases; unmatched bases: 16. CDR3 length equals 19 residues. The germline V gene has CDR1 GEAIGNYY and CDR2 EKD. CDR3 sequence (DNA): TGTGCCTGTGACACCGGTCCCTGGGGGGCCGAAGCTTCGACAGCACAACTCTTCTTT. This translates into CACDTGPWGAEASTAQLFF.

This clone has more than one count but fewer than ten. TCRdb lists the protein of a much larger clone for this DNA, which differs at residue 17, so this is likely a read error; the protein given here is translated from the DNA itself. The rearrangement links TRDV2 to TRDJ1; 7 bases agree with TRDD3. The CDR3 loop spans 19 amino acids. The germline gives CDR1 GEAIGNYY, CDR2 EKD. In DNA form, the CDR3 reads TGTGCCTGTGACACCGTGGTTACGAATGGGTTGGGGGACACCGATAAACCCATCTTT. Protein product: CACDTVVTNGLGDTDKPIF.

This clone was observed a few times. TCRdb's protein, taken from a much larger clone, differs from this DNA's translation at residue 6, likely owing to a read error; the protein displayed comes from the DNA. The chain carries TRDV3 and TRDJ1; D uncertain. V lost 2 bases, J lost 2 bases, and 24 bases lay in between. Germline V CDR1 and CDR2: TVYSNPD, GDNSRS (reference sequence). This CDR3 spans 17 amino acids. CDR3 DNA sequence: TGTGCCTTTTTCTCGCCGCGGGTGAGACGAGGAACCGATAAACTCATCTTT. It codes for CAFFSPRVRRGTDKLIF.

As to this clone: The protein TCRdb lists belongs to a much larger clone and differs from this DNA's translation at residue 12, which points to a read error; the protein shown is made from the DNA. This chain connects TRDV2 to TRDJ1; 11 nucleotides agree with TRDD3. Germline CDR1 is GEAIGNYY and CDR2 is EKD. The CDR3 runs 17 residues. V lost 0 bases, J lost 3 bases, and 8 bases stayed unmatched. The CDR3 reads CACDTVGGGYASDKLIF. CDR3 nucleotides: TGTGCCTGTGACACCGTGGGTGGGGGATACGCATCCGATAAACTCATCTTT.

The V gene is TRDV2, the J gene TRDJ1; 9 bases are a match to TRDD3. Per the germline V gene, CDR1 is GEAIGNYY and CDR2 is EKD. Trimming removed 0 bases from V and 8 bases from J; junction bases left unmatched: 21. This CDR3 has 19 amino acids. The CDR3 region is CACDTLGALGDSLAVKLIF. The DNA of the CDR3 is TGTGCCTGTGACACCCTCGGGGCACTGGGGGACTCCCTCGCAGTAAAACTCATCTTT.

Of note for this clone: The protein held in TCRdb is that of a much larger clone and does not match this DNA's translation at residue 4, likely because of a read error; the protein shown is translated from the DNA. This chain joins TRDV2 and TRDJ1, with 7 bases aligning to TRDD3. Germline V CDR1 and CDR2: GEAIGNYY, EKD. The CDR3 covers 15 residues. With 5 bases clipped from V and 7 bases from J, the junction kept 15 bases outside the gene matches. This CDR3 reads CACGTLGTTAGKLIF. The CDR3, as DNA: TGTGCCTGTGGCACACTGGGGACCACCGCGGGTAAACTCATCTTT.